This record concerns one T cell receptor beta chain sequence. This clone was picked up one time. The target of this receptor is not known. Base qualities are not provided; no much larger clone lies one nucleotide away. This sample was included in a study of early stage breast cancer tumors (dated by TCRdb to the late 2010s). About the full investigation: Of the approximately 15 invasive breast tumors, approximately 11 were found to be estrogen receptor-positive, progesterone receptor-positive and HER2-negative. Of the approximately twelve ER+/PR+/HER2- tumors, eight were classified as invasive ductal carcinomas and four as invasive lobular carcinomas. The average read coverage per sample was around 9.1-fold. Across all samples, over 2,000,000 templates representing 1 million or so unique clonotypes were detected.

Each sample was amplified as two independent genomic DNA replicates: around 0.5 ug for blood and approximately 1.4 ug for tumor or normal breast. TCRB sequencing of genomic DNA was carried out with the ImmunoSeq Intro kit according to the manufacturer's instructions. Multiplex PCR ran 30 to 40 cycles with proprietary primers and spike-in control sequences for absolute quantification. Single-end 150-bp reads were used to sequence an 87-bp fragment spanning the CDR3 and the flanking V and J genes. Each lane of an Illumina MiSeq running version 3.0 chemistry carried seven multiplexed samples, with two replicates apiece. Turning to the authors' computational methods: Raw data were processed with the vendor's proprietary pipeline, and both replicates were merged into a single result per sample. A clonotype was defined as productive rearrangements that share the same V-gene family, CDR3 amino acid sequence and J-gene segment. To compute clonality, the normalized Shannon entropy (Pielou evenness) of TCRB abundances was subtracted from 1. To estimate T cell density, the total number of templates was divided by the number of input cells, which was inferred from the amount of DNA input. Recon with default parameters was used to estimate total repertoire diversity and clonality. A clonotype counted as tumor-enriched if its abundance in tumor exceeded 0.1% and was at least 32-fold higher than its abundance in normal breast. The clones in this table, taken by TCRdb from immuneACCESS, are in-frame only. Not every clone is retained; where verified, under half of the shortfall comes from an unresolved V gene, and the cause of the rest is unknown. V and J calls and clone size are given by that table; D and trimming were obtained from the DNA. This sample gives tens of thousands of clones in total; around 78% of them show up just once. Clones ranked in the top ten supply 3% to 4% of the sample.

What the study reported, not specific to this receptor: Approximately 2.4-fold higher T cell density and higher clonality were observed in tumors than in adjacent normal breast tissue. Bulk genomic DNA sequencing of unsorted cells missed chain pairing and functional markers such as CD4, CD8 and FOXP3. Analysis by tumor subtype was prevented by the small cohort size. Repertoires from blood and normal breast were more alike than repertoires from blood and tumor, and in about 85% of the 16 patients, comparing each tissue with blood separated tumor from normal. Enriched TCRB sequences shared across patients were found to be mostly commonly generated sequences that were unlikely to play an important role in the tumor microenvironment.

The study profiled bulk TCR beta-chain repertoires in matched peripheral blood, tumor and adjacent normal breast tissue taken from some 17 patients with early-stage breast cancer. Before surgery, roughly 4.5-10 mL of whole blood was collected into EDTA tubes and then processed within 2 hours. Peripheral blood mononuclear cells were isolated by Ficoll-Paque centrifugation in SepMate-50 tubes. PBMCs were cryopreserved in around 90% FBS with roughly 10% DMSO in aliquots of roughly 2 to 4.5 million cells and stored in liquid nitrogen. Genomic DNA was extracted with the Qiagen AllPrep DNA/RNA Mini kit. V and J lose 4 bases and 6 bases, and a span of 14 bases separates them. Including the terminal cysteine and phenylalanine, the CDR3 comprises 13 residues. Just the 39-base CDR3 DNA is kept, in frame starting at base 1. The CDR1 and CDR2 encoded by the germline V gene (reference sequence) are GTSNPN and SVGIG.

This TCR came from a person aged 40 to 50 with breast cancer. Rearrangement joined TRBV30 to TRBJ2-3, with an unclear D gene assignment. The material sequenced was blood. The CDR3 region reads CAWTPLVSDTQYF. The sequence in DNA is TGTGCCTGGACCCCCCTAGTCTCGGATACGCAGTATTTT.